These 7 T cell receptor beta chains originate from one sample sequenced in a study of cytomegalovirus exposure and HLA in healthy donors. PCR employed 60 Vbeta and 13 Jbeta primers. Produced via immunoSEQ multiplex PCR; TCRdb's table is partial and in-frame only. The table lists roughly 100,000 clones, approximately 80% of them singletons, with approximately 5% in the top ten. Sample: PBMCs. The receptors here all came from a woman aged 18-29 years in good health and CMV-seropositive.

This chain uses TRBV7-2 with TRBJ2-1; 8 bases agree with TRBD2. The CDR3 sequence is 15 residues long. V gave up 0 bases and J gave up 3 bases; unmatched junction bases: 1. Looked up from germline, CDR1 is SGHTA and CDR2 is FQGNSA. Here the CDR3 DNA reads TGTGCCAGCAGCTTAGCTAGCGGGGTCTACAATGAGCAGTTCTTC. It yields the protein CASSLASGVYNEQFF. Based on the CDR3 plus reference TRBV7-2 and TRBJ2-1, the full variable domain is GAGVSQSPSNKVTEKGKDVELRCDPISGHTALYWYRQSLGQGLEFLIYFQGNSAPDKSGLPSDRFSAERTGGSVSTLTIQRTQQEDSAVYLCASSLASGVYNEQFFGPGTRLTVL.

The chain uses TRBV7-8 and TRBJ2-1; D call uncertain. The V end lost 1 base, the J end lost 6 bases, and 7 bases lay between the germline ends. CDR1 and CDR2 (germline): SGHVS, FQNEAQ. The CDR3 covers 13 residues. CDR3 nucleotides: TGTGCCAGCAGCTTAGAGCGAACCAATGAGCAGTTCTTC. Protein product: CASSLERTNEQFF. The full variable domain, rest sourced from reference TRBV7-8 and TRBJ2-1, is GAGVSQSPRYKVAKRGQDVALRCDPISGHVSLFWYQQALGQGPEFLTYFQNEAQLDKSGLPSDRFFAERPEGSVSTLKIQRTQQEDSAVYLCASSLERTNEQFFGPGTRLTVL.

The chain employs TRBV28 and TRBJ1-6; TRBD1 matches 7 bases. Per the germline V gene, CDR1 is MDHEN and CDR2 is SYDVKM. The CDR3 length is 17 residues. V dropped 2 bases and J dropped 6; count of bases not matched to a gene: 10. CDR3 sequence reads: CASSLPRWDSFNSPLHF. CDR3 sequence (DNA): TGTGCCAGCAGTTTACCCCGATGGGACAGTTTTAATTCACCCCTCCACTTT.

The V and J genes are TRBV27 and TRBJ2-4; no definite D call. V lost 6 bases to trimming and J lost 7 bases, with 16 bases between them. There are 14 residues in the CDR3. Germline CDR1 and CDR2: MNHEY and SMNVEV (reference sequence). CDR3 protein: CASSLAANPNIQYF. In DNA form, the CDR3 reads TGTGCCAGCAGCCTTGCGGCTAATCCCAACATTCAGTACTTC.

V and J are TRBV2 and TRBJ1-3; D unresolved. The CDR3 is 13 amino acids. CDR1 SNHLY and CDR2 FYNNEI come from the germline V gene. Trimming took 6 bases from V and 4 from J, leaving 10 bases between them. For the CDR3, the DNA is TGTGCCAGCAGGGGTTCGGGAGGAAACACCATATATTTT. Amino acid sequence: CASRGSGGNTIYF.

This clone has a single count. This chain joins TRBV2 and TRBJ2-7; no firm D call. The germline V gene encodes CDR1 SNHLY and CDR2 FYNNEI. The V gene lost 5 bases and the J gene lost 1 base, with 3 bases spanning the gap. This CDR3 spans 11 amino acids. The CDR3 reads CASSQSYEQYF. The CDR3 bases are TGTGCCAGCAGTCAGTCCTACGAGCAGTACTTC.

V is TRBV19 and J is TRBJ2-2; 8 bases map to TRBD1. CDR1 and CDR2 from the germline V gene are LNHDA and SQIVND (reference sequence). Trimming removed 4 bases from V and 13 bases from J; junction bases left unmatched: 5. This CDR3 has 12 residues. The CDR3 here is CASSNRQGRLFF. CDR3 sequence (DNA): TGTGCCAGTAGTAACAGACAGGGGCGGCTGTTTTTT.